Listed below are T cell receptor beta chains from one sample, sequenced in a study of shared clonotypes between healthy human individuals. Sequencing used immunoSEQ multiplex PCR; TCRdb keeps in-frame clones, though not all of them. The repertoire consists of hundreds of thousands of clones, with about 95% occurring once and the leading ten covering approximately 0.1%. Sequencing was done on a sample of naive CD8+ T cells sorted from blood. The receptors derive from a woman in her 30s in good health. Each CDR3 is given with its conserved first and last residue. A D gene is named only where the DNA matches it firmly. Expanded clones get a size class; other rows say once, few or many, or leave the size out.

v_call	d_call	clone_size	j_call	cdr3_aa	cdr3_nt
TRBV2	-	-	TRBJ1-1	CASSDPTGLNTEAFF	TGTGCCAGCAGCGACCCCACAGGGTTGAACACTGAAGCTTTCTTT
TRBV28	TRBD1	-	TRBJ2-7	CASSSGQGTYEQYF	TGTGCCAGCAGTTCGGGACAGGGGACCTACGAGCAGTACTTC
TRBV7-8	-	-	TRBJ2-7	CASSAPASLGREYGYEQYF	TGTGCCAGCAGCGCCCCTGCCTCACTAGGCCGGGAGTATGGTTACGAGCAGTACTTC
TRBV28	-	-	TRBJ1-1	CASKSLAVDLNTEAFF	TGTGCCAGCAAAAGTTTAGCGGTGGACTTGAACACTGAAGCTTTCTTT
TRBV23-1	TRBD1	once	TRBJ1-1	CASSQNVISDRGHTEAFF	TGCGCCAGCAGTCAAAACGTCATTTCTGACAGGGGGCACACTGAAGCTTTCTTT
TRBV19	-	-	TRBJ2-6	CASSLWSGANVLTF	TGTGCCAGTAGTTTGTGGTCTGGGGCCAACGTCCTGACTTTC
TRBV13	-	-	TRBJ1-2	CASSLSWGLNYGYTF	TGTGCCAGCAGCTTAAGTTGGGGACTTAACTATGGCTACACCTTC
TRBV28	-	-	TRBJ2-7	CASSFRTVSYEQYF	TGTGCCAGCAGTTTTAGGACGGTGTCCTACGAGCAGTACTTC
TRBV11-2	-	-	TRBJ2-7	CASSISTSDYEQYF	TGTGCCAGCAGCATTAGCACTTCTGACTACGAGCAGTACTTC
TRBV6-5	TRBD1	-	TRBJ2-4	CASSRQGEAKNIQYF	TGTGCCAGCAGTAGACAGGGTGAAGCCAAAAACATTCAGTACTTC
TRBV11-2	TRBD1	once	TRBJ2-5	CASRDRVEQYF	TGTGCCAGCAGGGACAGGGTGGAGCAGTACTTC
TRBV4-2	-	-	TRBJ2-1	CASRGSYNEQFF	TGTGCCAGCAGAGGTAGCTACAATGAGCAGTTCTTC
TRBV9	-	-	TRBJ2-7	CASSVSWGTYEQYF	TGTGCCAGCAGCGTGTCTTGGGGTACCTACGAGCAGTACTTC
TRBV7-9	-	-	TRBJ1-2	CASSHSGRLIYGYTF	TGTGCCAGCAGCCACTCGGGACGGTTGATTTATGGCTACACCTTC
TRBV7-8	TRBD1	-	TRBJ2-7	CASSFDRGQAYEQYF	TGTGCCAGCAGCTTCGACAGGGGGCAGGCGTACGAGCAGTACTTC
TRBV2	-	-	TRBJ2-7	CASGGWDATYEQYF	TGTGCCAGCGGGGGGTGGGACGCAACCTACGAGCAGTACTTC
TRBV28	-	-	TRBJ2-5	CASSLITGWETQYF	TGTGCCAGCAGTTTGATAACAGGGTGGGAGACCCAGTACTTC
TRBV28	-	-	TRBJ1-5	CASSLVLMDGQPQHF	TGTGCCAGCAGTCTGGTCCTCATGGACGGTCAGCCCCAGCATTTT
TRBV7-9	-	-	TRBJ2-7	CASSLDTGYEQYF	TGTGCCAGCAGCTTAGATACAGGGTACGAGCAGTACTTC
TRBV5-1	TRBD1	-	TRBJ1-1	CASRLGRTGVSEAFF	TGCGCCAGCAGGTTGGGGAGGACAGGGGTTTCTGAAGCTTTCTTT
TRBV28	-	-	TRBJ2-3	CASSPSAQGTDTQYF	TGTGCCAGCAGTCCCAGCGCGCAAGGCACAGATACGCAGTATTTT
TRBV28	TRBD1	-	TRBJ2-2	CASKQGAPGELFF	TGTGCCAGCAAACAGGGGGCCCCCGGGGAGCTGTTTTTT
TRBV27	-	-	TRBJ1-1	CASRKVPGTTEAFF	TGTGCCAGCAGAAAGGTCCCAGGGACCACTGAAGCTTTCTTT
TRBV9	TRBD2	-	TRBJ2-7	CASSVAASGSSYEQYF	TGTGCCAGCAGCGTAGCGGCTAGCGGTTCCTCCTACGAGCAGTACTTC
TRBV5-6	TRBD1	few	TRBJ2-4	CASSFGQGANIQYF	TGTGCCAGCAGCTTCGGACAGGGGGCCAACATTCAGTACTTC